This T cell receptor beta chain was sequenced during a study of blood T cell repertoires in COVID-19. Overall study context: PBMCs, B-cell-depleted T cells, or T cells provided the cDNA or gDNA that made up the material.

The study recruited people aged roughly 18 to 95 years across under 25 US areas. Cohort assignment relied on participant-reported clinical history. Sequencing was performed with immunoSEQ multiplex PCR; in TCRdb, only in-frame clones are kept and a portion is missing. The table records hundreds of thousands of clones, about nine tenths of them present only once. The CDR3 sequence is 16 residues long. Losses at the gene ends were 3 bases for V and 7 bases for J; bases not matched to a gene: 9. Germline lookup yields CDR1 SEHNR and CDR2 FQNEAQ (reference sequence). This clone appeared a single time. The sample was PBMCs or T cells enriched from blood (not recorded which). The receptor comes from a woman in her forties or fifties who had been exposed to COVID-19. The rearrangement links TRBV7-9 to TRBJ1-6; 7 nucleotides match TRBD1. For the CDR3, the DNA is TGTGCCAGCAGCTTCTCAGGGGGGTCTTTAAATTCACCCCTCCACTTT. The encoded protein is CASSFSGGSLNSPLHF.